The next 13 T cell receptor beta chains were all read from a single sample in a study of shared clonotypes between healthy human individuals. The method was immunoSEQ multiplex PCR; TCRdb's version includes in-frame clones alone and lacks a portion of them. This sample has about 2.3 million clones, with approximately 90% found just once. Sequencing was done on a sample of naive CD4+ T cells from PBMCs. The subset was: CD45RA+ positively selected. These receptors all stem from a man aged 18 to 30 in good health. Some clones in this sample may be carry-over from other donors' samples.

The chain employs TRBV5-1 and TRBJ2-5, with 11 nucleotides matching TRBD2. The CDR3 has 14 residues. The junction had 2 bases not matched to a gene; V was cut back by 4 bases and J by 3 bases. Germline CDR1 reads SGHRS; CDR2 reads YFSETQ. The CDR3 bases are TGCGCCAGCAGCACGGGACTAGCGGAAGAGACCCAGTACTTC. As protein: CASSTGLAEETQYF.

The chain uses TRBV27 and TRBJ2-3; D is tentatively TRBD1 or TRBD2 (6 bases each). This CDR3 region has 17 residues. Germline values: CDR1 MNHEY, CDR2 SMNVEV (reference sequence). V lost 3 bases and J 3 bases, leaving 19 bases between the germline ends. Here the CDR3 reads CASSLVAGGMRTDTQYF. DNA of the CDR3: TGTGCCAGCAGTTTGGTGGCCGGGGGCATGAGGACAGATACGCAGTATTTT.

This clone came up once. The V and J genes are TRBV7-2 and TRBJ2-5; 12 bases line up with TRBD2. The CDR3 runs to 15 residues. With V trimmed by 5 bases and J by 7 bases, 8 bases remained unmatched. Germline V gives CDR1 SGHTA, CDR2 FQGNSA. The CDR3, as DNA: TGTGCCAGCAGCACGACTAGCGGGAGTGTCGGGACCCAGTACTTC. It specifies CASSTTSGSVGTQYF.

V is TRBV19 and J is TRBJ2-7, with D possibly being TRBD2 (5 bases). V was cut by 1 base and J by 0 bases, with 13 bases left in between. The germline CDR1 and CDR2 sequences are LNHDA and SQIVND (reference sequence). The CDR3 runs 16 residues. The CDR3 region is CASSIADRSGSYEQYF. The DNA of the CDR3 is TGTGCCAGTAGTATAGCTGATCGCAGCGGCTCCTACGAGCAGTACTTC.

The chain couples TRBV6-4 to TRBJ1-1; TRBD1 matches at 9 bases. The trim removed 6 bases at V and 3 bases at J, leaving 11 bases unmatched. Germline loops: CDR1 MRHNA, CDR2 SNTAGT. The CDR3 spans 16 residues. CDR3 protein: CASRMAGQGFDTEAFF. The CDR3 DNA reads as TGTGCCAGCAGGATGGCCGGACAGGGGTTTGACACTGAAGCTTTCTTT.

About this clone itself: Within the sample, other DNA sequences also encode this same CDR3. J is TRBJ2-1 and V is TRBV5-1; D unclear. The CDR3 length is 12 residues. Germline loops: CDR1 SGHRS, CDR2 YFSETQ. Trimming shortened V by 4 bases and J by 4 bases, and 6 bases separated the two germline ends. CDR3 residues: CASSVPYNEQFF. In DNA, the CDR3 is TGCGCCAGCAGCGTCCCTTACAATGAGCAGTTCTTC.

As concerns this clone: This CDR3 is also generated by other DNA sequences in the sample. The CDR3 nucleotides are TGTGCCAGCAGCCCAAGTACCGGGGAGCTGTTTTTT. Its translation: CASSPSTGELFF. The chain has TRBV7-3 and TRBJ2-2; no clear D gene. The CDR3 length is 12 residues. Germline V gives CDR1 SGHTA, CDR2 FQGTGA. The V and J ends lost 5 bases and 5 bases respectively, with 6 bases between them.

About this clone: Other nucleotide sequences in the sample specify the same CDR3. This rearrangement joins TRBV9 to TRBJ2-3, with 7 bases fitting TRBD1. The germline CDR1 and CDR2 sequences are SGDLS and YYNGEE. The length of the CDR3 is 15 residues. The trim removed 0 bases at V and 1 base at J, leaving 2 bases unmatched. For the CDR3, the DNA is TGTGCCAGCAGCGTAGGACAGGGTGGCACAGATACGCAGTATTTT. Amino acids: CASSVGQGGTDTQYF.

The CDR3 loop reads CASRKGDLRYGQYF. The DNA of the CDR3 is TGTGCCAGCAGAAAGGGGGATCTTCGATATGGGCAGTACTTC. The chain uses TRBV6-4 and TRBJ2-7, with D possibly matching TRBD1 (6 bases). V lost 6 bases to trimming and J lost 9 bases, with 21 bases between them. From germline, CDR1 is MRHNA and CDR2 SNTAGT. CDR3 length equals 14 residues.

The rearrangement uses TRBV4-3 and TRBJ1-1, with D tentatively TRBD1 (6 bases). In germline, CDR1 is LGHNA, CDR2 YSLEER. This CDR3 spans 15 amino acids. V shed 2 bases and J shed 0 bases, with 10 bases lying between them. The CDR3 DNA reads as TGCGCCAGCAGCCAATCAACAGGGCTGAACACTGAAGCTTTCTTT. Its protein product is CASSQSTGLNTEAFF.

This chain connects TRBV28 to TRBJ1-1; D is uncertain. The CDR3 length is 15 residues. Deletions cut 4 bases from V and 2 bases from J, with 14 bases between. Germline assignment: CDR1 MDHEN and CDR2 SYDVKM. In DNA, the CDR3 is TGTGCCAGCAGTTCCTTACGATCTATTAACACTGAAGCTTTCTTT. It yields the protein CASSSLRSINTEAFF.

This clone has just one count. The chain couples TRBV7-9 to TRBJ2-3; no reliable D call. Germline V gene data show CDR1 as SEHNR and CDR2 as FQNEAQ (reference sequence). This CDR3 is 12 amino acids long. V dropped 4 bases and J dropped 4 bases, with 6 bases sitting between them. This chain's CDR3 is CASSSSSDTQYF. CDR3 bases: TGTGCCAGCAGCTCCTCATCAGATACGCAGTATTTT.

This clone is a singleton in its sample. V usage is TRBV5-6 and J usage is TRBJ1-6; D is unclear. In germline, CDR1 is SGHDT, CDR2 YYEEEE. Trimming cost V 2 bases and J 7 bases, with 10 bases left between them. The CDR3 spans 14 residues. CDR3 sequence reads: CASSFFQRNSPLHF. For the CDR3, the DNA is TGTGCCAGCAGCTTTTTCCAGAGGAATTCACCCCTCCACTTT.